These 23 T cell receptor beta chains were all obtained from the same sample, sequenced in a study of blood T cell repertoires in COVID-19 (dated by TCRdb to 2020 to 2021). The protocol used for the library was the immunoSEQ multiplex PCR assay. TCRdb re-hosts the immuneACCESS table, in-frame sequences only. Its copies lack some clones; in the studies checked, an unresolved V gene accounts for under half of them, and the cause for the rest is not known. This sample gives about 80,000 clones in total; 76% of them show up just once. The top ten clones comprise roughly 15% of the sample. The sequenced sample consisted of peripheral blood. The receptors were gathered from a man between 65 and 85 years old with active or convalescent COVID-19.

The CDR3 sequence is CASSLTHTSQETQYF. The CDR3 bases are TGTGCCAGCAGCCTGACTCATACCTCCCAAGAGACCCAGTACTTC. J is TRBJ2-5 and V is TRBV27; no firm D call. V was pared by 6 bases and J by 1 base, with 15 bases between. The germline V gene has CDR1 MNHEY and CDR2 SMNVEV (reference sequence). CDR3 length: 15 amino acids.

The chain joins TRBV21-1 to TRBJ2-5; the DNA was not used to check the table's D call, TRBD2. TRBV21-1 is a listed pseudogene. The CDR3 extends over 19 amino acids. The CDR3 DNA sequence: TGTGCCAGCAGCAACGTAGAGTGCGCTAGCGGGGAGACCCAAGAGACCCAGTACTTC. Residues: CASSNVECASGETQETQYF.

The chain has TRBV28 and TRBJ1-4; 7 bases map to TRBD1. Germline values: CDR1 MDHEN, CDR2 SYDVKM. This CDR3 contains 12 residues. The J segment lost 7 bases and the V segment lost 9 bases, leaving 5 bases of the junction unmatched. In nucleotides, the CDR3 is TGTGCCAGTTTTGCAGGGGGTGAAAAACTGTTTTTT. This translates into CASFAGGEKLFF.

The CDR3 here is CSASGTGSQPQHF. The DNA of the CDR3 is TGCAGTGCTAGTGGGACAGGGAGTCAGCCCCAGCATTTT. The chain joins TRBV20-1 to TRBJ1-5, with 9 bases that match TRBD1. Germline V CDR1 and CDR2: DFQATT, SNEGSKA (reference sequence). The CDR3 has 13 residues. V lost 3 bases to trimming and J lost 6 bases; unmatched junction nucleotides: 3.

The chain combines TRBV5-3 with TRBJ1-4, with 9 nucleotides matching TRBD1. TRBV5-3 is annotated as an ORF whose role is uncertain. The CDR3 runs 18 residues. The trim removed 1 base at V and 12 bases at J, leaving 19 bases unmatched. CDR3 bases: TGTGCCAGAAGCTTGACAGGGGGCGAGTTCCCAGTCACGCCAGAACTGTTTTTT. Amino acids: CARSLTGGEFPVTPELFF.

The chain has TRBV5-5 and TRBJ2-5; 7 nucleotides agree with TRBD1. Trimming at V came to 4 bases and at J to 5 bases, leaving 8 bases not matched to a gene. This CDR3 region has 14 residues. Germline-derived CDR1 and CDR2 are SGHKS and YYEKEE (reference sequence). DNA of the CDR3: TGTGCCAGCAGCGACTACAGGGGTGGGGAGACCCAGTACTTC. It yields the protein CASSDYRGGETQYF.

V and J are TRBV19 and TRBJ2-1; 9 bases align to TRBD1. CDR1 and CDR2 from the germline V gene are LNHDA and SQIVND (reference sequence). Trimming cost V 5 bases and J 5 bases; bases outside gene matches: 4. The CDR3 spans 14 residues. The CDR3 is CASSRDRDDNEQFF. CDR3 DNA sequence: TGTGCCAGTAGTCGGGACAGGGACGACAATGAGCAGTTCTTC.

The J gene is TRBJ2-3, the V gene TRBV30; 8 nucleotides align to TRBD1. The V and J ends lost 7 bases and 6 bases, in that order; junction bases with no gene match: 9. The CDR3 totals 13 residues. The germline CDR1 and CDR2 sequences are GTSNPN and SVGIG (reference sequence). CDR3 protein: CALDLQGADTQYF. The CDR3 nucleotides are TGTGCCTTGGATTTGCAGGGGGCGGATACGCAGTATTTT. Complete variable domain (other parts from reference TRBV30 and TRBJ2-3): SQTIHQWPATLVQPVGSPLSLECTVEGTSNPNLYWYRQAAGRGLQLLFYSVGIGQISSEVPQNLSASRPQDRQFILSSKKLLLSDSGFYLCALDLQGADTQYFGPGTRLTVL.

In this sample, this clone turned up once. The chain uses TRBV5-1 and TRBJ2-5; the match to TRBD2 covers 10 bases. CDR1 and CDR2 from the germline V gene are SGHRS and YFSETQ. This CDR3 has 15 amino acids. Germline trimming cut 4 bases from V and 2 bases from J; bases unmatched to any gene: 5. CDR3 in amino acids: CASSVERGGQETQYF. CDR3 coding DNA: TGCGCCAGCAGCGTCGAGCGGGGGGGACAAGAGACCCAGTACTTC.

Here the CDR3 reads CASSQSGGAFGELFF. DNA for the CDR3: TGTGCCAGCAGCCAAAGCGGGGGGGCTTTCGGGGAGCTGTTTTTT. The chain joins TRBV5-4 to TRBJ2-2; 10 bases map to TRBD2. The CDR3 has 15 residues. V was clipped by 4 bases and J by 7 bases; unmatched bases: 7. Looked up from germline, CDR1 is SGHNT and CDR2 is YYREEE (reference sequence).

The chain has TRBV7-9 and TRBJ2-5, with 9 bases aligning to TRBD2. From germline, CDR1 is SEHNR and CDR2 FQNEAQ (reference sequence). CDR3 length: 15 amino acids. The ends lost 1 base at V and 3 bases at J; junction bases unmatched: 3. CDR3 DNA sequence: TGTGCCAGCAGCTTAGTCCCTAGCGGGAAAGAGACCCAGTACTTC. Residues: CASSLVPSGKETQYF.

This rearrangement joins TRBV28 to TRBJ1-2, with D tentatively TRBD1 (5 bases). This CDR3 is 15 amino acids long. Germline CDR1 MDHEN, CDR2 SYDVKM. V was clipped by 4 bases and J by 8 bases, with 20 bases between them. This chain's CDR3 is CASSSLIPGSRGYTF. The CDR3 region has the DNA TGTGCCAGCAGTTCTCTGATCCCAGGGTCGCGCGGCTACACCTTC.

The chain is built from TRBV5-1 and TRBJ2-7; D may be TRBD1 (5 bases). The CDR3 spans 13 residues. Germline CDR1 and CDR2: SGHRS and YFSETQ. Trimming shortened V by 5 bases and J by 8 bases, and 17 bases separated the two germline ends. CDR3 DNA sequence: TGCGCCAGCAGGACACAGGTGTCTACGCAGCAGTACTTC. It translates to CASRTQVSTQQYF. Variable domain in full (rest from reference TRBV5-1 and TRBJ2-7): KAGVTQTPRYLIKTRGQQVTLSCSPISGHRSVSWYQQTPGQGLQFLFEYFSETQRNKGNFPGRFSGRQFSNSRSEMNVSTLELGDSALYLCASRTQVSTQQYFGPGTRLTVT.

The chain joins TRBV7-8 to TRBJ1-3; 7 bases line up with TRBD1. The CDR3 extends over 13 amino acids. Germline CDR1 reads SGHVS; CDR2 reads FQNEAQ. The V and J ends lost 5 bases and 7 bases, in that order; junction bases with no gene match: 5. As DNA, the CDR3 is TGTGCCAGCAGCAGGGGACAGTGGAACACCATATATTTT. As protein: CASSRGQWNTIYF.

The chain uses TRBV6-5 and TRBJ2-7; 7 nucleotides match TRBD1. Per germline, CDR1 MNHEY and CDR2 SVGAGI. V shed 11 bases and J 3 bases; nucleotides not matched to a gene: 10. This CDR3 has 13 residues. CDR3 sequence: CAASTGVHYEQYF. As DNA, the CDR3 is TGTGCCGCCTCCACAGGGGTTCACTACGAGCAGTACTTC.

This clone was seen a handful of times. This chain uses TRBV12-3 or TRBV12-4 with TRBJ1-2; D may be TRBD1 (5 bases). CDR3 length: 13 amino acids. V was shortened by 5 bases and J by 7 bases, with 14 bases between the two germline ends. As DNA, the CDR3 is TGTGCCAGCAGTCCAGAATGGAGGGGTGGCTACACCTTC. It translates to CASSPEWRGGYTF.

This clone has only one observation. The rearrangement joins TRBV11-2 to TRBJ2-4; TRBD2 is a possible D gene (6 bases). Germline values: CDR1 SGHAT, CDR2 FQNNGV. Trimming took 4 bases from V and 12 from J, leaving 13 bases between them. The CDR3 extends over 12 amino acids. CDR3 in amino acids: CASSSGVLSQYF. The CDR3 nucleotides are TGTGCCAGCAGCTCGGGAGTACTCTCTCAGTACTTC.

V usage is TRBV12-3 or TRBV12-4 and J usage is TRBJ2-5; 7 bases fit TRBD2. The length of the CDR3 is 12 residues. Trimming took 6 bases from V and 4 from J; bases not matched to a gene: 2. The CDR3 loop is CASRGEGETQYF. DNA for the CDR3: TGTGCCAGCAGAGGGGAGGGAGAGACCCAGTACTTC.

For the CDR3, the DNA is TGTGCCAGCAGCCTCCCCCATAATTCACCCCTCCACTTT. Encoded protein: CASSLPHNSPLHF. The J gene is TRBJ1-6, the V gene TRBV28; unclear D gene. The V and J ends lost 6 bases and 5 bases respectively, with 8 bases between them. Looked up from germline, CDR1 is MDHEN and CDR2 is SYDVKM. The CDR3 is 13 amino acids. Full variable domain (missing parts from reference TRBV28 and TRBJ1-6): DVKVTQSSRYLVKRTGEKVFLECVQDMDHENMFWYRQDPGLGLRLIYFSYDVKMKEKGDIPEGYSVSREKKERFSLILESASTNQTSMYLCASSLPHNSPLHFGNGTRLTVT.

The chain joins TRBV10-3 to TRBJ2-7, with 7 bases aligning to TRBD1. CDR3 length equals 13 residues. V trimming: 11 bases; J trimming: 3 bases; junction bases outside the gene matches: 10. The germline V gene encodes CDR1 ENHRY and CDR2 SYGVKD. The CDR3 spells CASGSAGGYEQYF. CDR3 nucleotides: TGTGCCTCAGGCTCTGCAGGGGGCTACGAGCAGTACTTC.

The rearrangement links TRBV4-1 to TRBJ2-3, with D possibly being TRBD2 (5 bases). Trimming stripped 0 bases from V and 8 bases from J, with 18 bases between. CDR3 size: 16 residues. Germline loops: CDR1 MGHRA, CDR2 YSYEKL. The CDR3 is CASSQDEARRTGTQYF. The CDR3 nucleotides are TGCGCCAGCAGCCAAGATGAAGCCAGGAGGACGGGTACGCAGTATTTT.

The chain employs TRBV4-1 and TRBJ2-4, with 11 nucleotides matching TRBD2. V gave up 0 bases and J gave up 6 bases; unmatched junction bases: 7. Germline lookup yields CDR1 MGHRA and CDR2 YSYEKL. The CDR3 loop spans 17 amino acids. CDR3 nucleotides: TGCGCCAGCAGCCAAGACACCCTAGCGGGGGGAGGAAACATTCAGTACTTC. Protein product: CASSQDTLAGGGNIQYF.

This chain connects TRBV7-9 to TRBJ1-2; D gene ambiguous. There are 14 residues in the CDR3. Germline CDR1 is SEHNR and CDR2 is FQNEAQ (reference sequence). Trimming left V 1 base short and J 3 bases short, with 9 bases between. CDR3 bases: TGTGCCAGCAGCTTAGGCGGCAGTGACTATGGCTACACCTTC. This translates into CASSLGGSDYGYTF. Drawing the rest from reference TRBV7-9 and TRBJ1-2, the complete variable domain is DTGVSQNPRHKITKRGQNVTFRCDPISEHNRLYWYRQTLGQGPEFLTYFQNEAQLEKSRLLSDRFSAERPKGSFSTLEIQRTEQGDSAMYLCASSLGGSDYGYTFGSGTRLTVV.